The clone carrying this T cell receptor (beta chain) was detected only once. During active infection, Seattle patients enrolled and were then monitored through disease. This sample is part of a study of blood T cell repertoires in COVID-19. Study in general: Nucleic acid was either cDNA or gDNA, and it came from T cells, B-cell-depleted T cells, or PBMCs.

This CDR3 has 11 residues. The germline gives CDR1 LNHDA, CDR2 SQIVND (reference sequence). Repertoires were generated with immunoSEQ multiplex PCR, while TCRdb's copy carries only in-frame clones and drops some. This sample has around 290,000 clones; approximately 86% occur once, and the top ten carry around 13%. The receptor was derived from a woman in her seventies with COVID-19, enrolled during active disease. The sample taken for sequencing was peripheral blood. The chain joins TRBV19 to TRBJ1-2; D gene unclear. As DNA, the CDR3 is TGTATCTCGGCGGGGTCCTATGGCTACACCTTC. The encoded protein is CISAGSYGYTF.